Presented here are 31 T cell receptor beta chains from one specimen sequenced in a study of T cell responses to AZD1222 COVID-19 vaccine. Repertoires were generated with immunoSEQ multiplex PCR, while TCRdb's copy carries only in-frame clones and drops some. Here the sample spans about 130,000 clones, 88% being singletons. Sequenced here: peripheral blood, sampled on day 0 of AZD1222 vaccination. These receptors originate from an adult in good health.

The gene calls are TRBV11-3 and TRBJ2-5; D not resolved. In germline, CDR1 is SGHNT, CDR2 YENEEA. The CDR3 has 14 amino acids. Trimming removed 0 bases from V and 2 bases from J, with 7 bases in between. CDR3 nucleotides: TGTGCCAGCAGCTTAGATGGTCAGCAAGAGACCCAGTACTTC. Protein: CASSLDGQQETQYF.

V gene TRBV28 combines with J gene TRBJ1-2; D ambiguous. Germline lookup yields CDR1 MDHEN and CDR2 SYDVKM. This CDR3 is 13 amino acids long. Trimming removed 2 bases at V and 6 bases at J, with 10 bases between. The CDR3 spells CASSLLGLNGYTF. The CDR3, as DNA: TGTGCCAGCAGTTTACTTGGGTTGAATGGCTACACCTTC.

V is TRBV7-2 and J is TRBJ1-4; 9 bases line up with TRBD1. J was trimmed by 8 bases and V by 4 bases; bases with no gene match: 8. CDR3 length: 15 amino acids. The germline V gene has CDR1 SGHTA and CDR2 FQGNSA. Here the CDR3 reads CASSSQGQGGEKLFF. The CDR3 DNA follows: TGTGCCAGCAGCTCCCAGGGACAGGGAGGGGAAAAACTGTTTTTT.

The J gene is TRBJ2-5, the V gene TRBV7-2, with D possibly TRBD1 on 5 matching bases. Between the trimmed V and J ends, which lost 3 bases and 5 bases, there was a span of 16 bases. The CDR3 runs to 15 residues. Per the germline V gene, CDR1 is SGHTA and CDR2 is FQGNSA. CDR3 bases: TGTGCCAGCAGCTTCGTAGGGGTTTTTGCGGAGACCCAGTACTTC. Protein product: CASSFVGVFAETQYF.

This rearrangement joins TRBV9 to TRBJ1-3, with D unclear. V shed 0 bases and J shed 0 bases, with 7 bases lying between them. The CDR3 length is 15 residues. The V gene's germline CDR1 is SGDLS and CDR2 YYNGEE. The CDR3 reads CASSVVSGSGNTIYF. CDR3 nucleotide sequence: TGTGCCAGCAGCGTAGTGTCGGGCTCTGGAAACACCATATATTTT.

CDR3 nucleotides: TGTGCCAGCAGTCCGGGACAGCACAATTCGAACACCGGGGAGCTGTTTTTT. Protein sequence: CASSPGQHNSNTGELFF. V and J are TRBV3-1 (or the pseudogene TRBV3-2) and TRBJ2-2, with 7 positions matching TRBD1. Germline CDR1 reads LGHDT; CDR2 reads YNNKEL (reference sequence). Trimming removed 6 bases from V and 0 bases from J; junction bases left unmatched: 10. CDR3 length equals 17 residues.

In nucleotides, the CDR3 is TGTGCCAGCAGCTCCAGGACAGTTGGGGGCTCTGGGGCCAACGTCCTGACTTTC. Its protein product is CASSSRTVGGSGANVLTF. The chain is built from TRBV7-9 and TRBJ2-6; D perhaps matches TRBD1 (6 bases). Germline CDR1 and CDR2: SEHNR and FQNEAQ (reference sequence). V shed 4 bases and J shed 0 bases, with 16 bases lying between them. This CDR3 comprises 18 residues.

J is TRBJ2-3 and V is TRBV5-8, with 7 positions matching TRBD2. In germline, CDR1 is SGHTS, CDR2 YDEGEE. The CDR3 has 17 amino acids. V lost 4 bases, J lost 4 bases, and 15 bases stayed unmatched. CDR3 nucleotides: TGTGCCAGCAGCCCGGGGGGTCCCAGGGATGGCGCAGATACGCAGTATTTT. As protein: CASSPGGPRDGADTQYF.

The chain couples TRBV11-2 to TRBJ2-4; 8 bases align to TRBD1. The germline CDR1 and CDR2 sequences are SGHAT and FQNNGV. The CDR3 is made up of 17 amino acids. The ends lost 1 base at V and 0 bases at J; junction bases unmatched: 5. The CDR3 is CASSLVQGARAKNIQYF. The CDR3 DNA follows: TGTGCCAGCAGCTTAGTCCAGGGGGCACGAGCCAAAAACATTCAGTACTTC.

The chain is built from TRBV29-1 and TRBJ1-5; possible D gene TRBD1, 6 bases. Germline assignment: CDR1 SQVTM and CDR2 ANQGSEA. The CDR3 totals 13 residues. The V end lost 4 bases, the J end lost 3 bases, and 10 bases lay between the germline ends. The CDR3 sequence is CSVGRGHNQPQHF. In nucleotides, the CDR3 is TGCAGCGTTGGCAGGGGCCACAATCAGCCCCAGCATTTT.

In this sample, this clone turned up once. The J gene is TRBJ2-1, the V gene TRBV14, with 8 bases fitting TRBD1. V lost 5 bases and J lost 0; bases outside the gene matches: 6. Germline V gene sequence: CDR1 SGHDN, CDR2 FVKESK. The CDR3 runs to 16 residues. The CDR3 DNA follows: TGTGCCAGCAGCTTCCACAGGGGGATCTCCTACAATGAGCAGTTCTTC. It encodes CASSFHRGISYNEQFF.

The chain is built from TRBV1 and TRBJ2-1; the table's D call, TRBD2, was not checked against the DNA. TRBV1 is listed as a pseudogene. This CDR3 has 14 amino acids. The CDR3, as DNA: TGCACCAGCAGCGGGCGGGAGCGGGACAATGAGCAGTTCTTC. It encodes CTSSGRERDNEQFF.

V is TRBV14 and J is TRBJ2-7, with D perhaps being TRBD1 or TRBD2 (7 bases each). This CDR3 is built from 14 residues. The V and J ends lost 4 bases and 7 bases respectively, with 17 bases between them. Germline-derived CDR1 and CDR2 are SGHDN and FVKESK. The CDR3 spells CASSREGAMREQYF. CDR3 in DNA: TGTGCCAGCAGCCGGGAGGGGGCTATGCGGGAGCAGTACTTC.

V is TRBV19 and J is TRBJ1-4; D uncertain. The CDR3 runs 14 residues. Germline-derived CDR1 and CDR2 are LNHDA and SQIVND (reference sequence). Trimming pared 3 bases from V and 8 bases from J, leaving 13 bases between. CDR3 amino acids: CASSISGGKEKLFF. CDR3 DNA: TGTGCCAGTAGTATCTCGGGAGGCAAAGAAAAACTGTTTTTT.

The rearrangement uses TRBV3-1 (or the pseudogene TRBV3-2) and TRBJ2-3; D is ambiguous. Trimming pared 4 bases from V and 1 base from J, leaving 24 bases between. The length of the CDR3 is 19 residues. The germline gives CDR1 LGHDT, CDR2 YNNKEL (reference sequence). In DNA form, the CDR3 reads TGTGCCAGCAGCCCGTTATCGTTCCCAGCGAAGGTTTGCACAGATACGCAGTATTTT. Its protein product is CASSPLSFPAKVCTDTQYF.

V and J are TRBV6-5 and TRBJ2-5, with D possibly matching TRBD2 (5 bases). Looked up from germline, CDR1 is MNHEY and CDR2 is SVGAGI. The V and J ends lost 3 bases and 2 bases respectively, with 10 bases between them. CDR3 size: 14 residues. The DNA of the CDR3 is TGTGCCAGCAGTTATCTTGGCGGGCAAGAGACCCAGTACTTC. Protein product: CASSYLGGQETQYF.

The CDR3 DNA sequence: TGTGCCAGCAGTGGAATGGGTCAGCCCCAGCATTTT. Translation gives CASSGMGQPQHF. V is TRBV25-1 and J is TRBJ1-5; D gene uncertain. The CDR3 totals 12 residues. V was cut by 4 bases and J by 6 bases, with 7 bases left in between. The germline CDR1 and CDR2 sequences are MGHDK and SYGVNS.

The chain couples TRBV5-6 to TRBJ1-2; no reliable D call. The germline V and J ends were trimmed by 4 bases and 7 bases, with 14 bases remaining between them. CDR1 SGHDT and CDR2 YYEEEE come from the germline V gene. There are 13 residues in the CDR3. The CDR3 loop is CASSLDRWSGYTF. The CDR3 nucleotides read TGTGCCAGCAGCCTGGACCGGTGGAGTGGCTACACCTTC. The variable domain in full, completed from reference TRBV5-6 and TRBJ1-2, reads DAGVTQSPTHLIKTRGQQVTLRCSPKSGHDTVSWYQQALGQGPQFIFQYYEEEERQRGNFPDRFSGHQFPNYSSELNVNALLLGDSALYLCASSLDRWSGYTFGSGTRLTVV.

The genes are TRBV19 and TRBJ1-4; no reliable D call. V dropped 2 bases and J dropped 3 bases, with 7 bases sitting between them. Germline-derived CDR1 and CDR2 are LNHDA and SQIVND (reference sequence). This CDR3 region has 14 residues. CDR3 loop: CASSISSPNEKLFF. CDR3 nucleotide sequence: TGTGCCAGTAGTATAAGCAGTCCTAATGAAAAACTGTTTTTT.

This clone came up once. The chain links TRBV6-5 to TRBJ1-5; the D is unclear. This CDR3 spans 13 amino acids. With 11 bases removed from V and 3 bases from J, the gap between germline ends came to 14 bases. Germline values: CDR1 MNHEY, CDR2 SVGAGI. Here the CDR3 reads CASSTTPNQPQHF. CDR3 nucleotides: TGTGCCTCCAGTACGACGCCCAATCAGCCCCAGCATTTT.

V and J are TRBV5-1 and TRBJ2-7, with D possibly being TRBD2 (5 bases). Looked up from germline, CDR1 is SGHRS and CDR2 is YFSETQ. Trimming pared 0 bases from V and 7 bases from J, leaving 14 bases between. CDR3 size: 14 residues. CDR3 DNA: TGCGCCAGCAGCTTGGAGCCCGAGGGATTGGAGCAGTACTTC. It translates to CASSLEPEGLEQYF.

This rearrangement joins TRBV12-2 to TRBJ2-7. TRBV12-2 is a recognized pseudogene. The CDR3 consists of 14 residues. CDR3: CASRLLLGLYEQYF. The CDR3 DNA reads TGTGCAAGTCGCTTATTGTTAGGGTTGTACGAGCAGTACTTC.

The V call is TRBV7-6, the J call TRBJ2-3, with a possible D match to TRBD2 (6 bases). V was shortened by 1 base and J by 2 bases, with 10 bases between the two germline ends. The CDR3 contains 15 residues. Looked up from germline, CDR1 is SGHVS and CDR2 is FNYEAQ. DNA of the CDR3: TGTGCCAGCAGCTTAGGTGGCGGGAACACAGATACGCAGTATTTT. Translating it yields CASSLGGGNTDTQYF.

This chain connects TRBV6-2 or TRBV6-3 to TRBJ1-2; the D is unclear. The CDR3 loop spans 12 amino acids. Per germline, CDR1 MNHEY and CDR2 SVGEGT. Trimming stripped 2 bases from V and 8 bases from J, with 9 bases between. CDR3 protein: CASSYILGGYTF. The DNA for the CDR3 is TGTGCCAGCAGTTACATTCTGGGAGGCTACACCTTC.

This clone was counted between two and nine times. This sequence joins TRBV6-2 or TRBV6-3 and TRBJ2-2; D is unresolved. Per germline, CDR1 MNHEY and CDR2 SVGEGT. Trimming left V 4 bases short and J 0 bases short, with 9 bases between. CDR3 length: 15 amino acids. The CDR3, as DNA: TGTGCCAGCAGTTTATACAGAACGAACACCGGGGAGCTGTTTTTT. Protein: CASSLYRTNTGELFF.

In the case of this clone: The same CDR3 can be traced to other DNA sequences in this sample. V and J are TRBV15 and TRBJ2-2; D perhaps matches TRBD1 (6 bases). V lost 3 bases, J lost 6 bases, and 14 bases lay in between. CDR1 and CDR2 (germline): LNHNV, YYDKDF (reference sequence). The CDR3 runs 15 residues. The CDR3 reads CATSRGHTGSGELFF. In nucleotides, the CDR3 is TGTGCCACCAGCAGGGGGCACACAGGGTCCGGGGAGCTGTTTTTT.

The chain links TRBV10-1 to TRBJ2-3; D uncertain. Germline assignment: CDR1 WNHNN and CDR2 SYGVQD (reference sequence). This CDR3 has 14 amino acids. Deletions cut 2 bases from V and 0 bases from J, with 6 bases between. The CDR3 DNA reads as TGCGCCAGCAGTGAGGAGCCTAGCACAGATACGCAGTATTTT. Translating gives CASSEEPSTDTQYF.

V and J are TRBV5-1 and TRBJ2-2; a possible D gene is TRBD1 (6 bases). Germline CDR1 reads SGHRS; CDR2 reads YFSETQ. The CDR3 length is 16 residues. Trimming stripped 6 bases from V and 3 bases from J, with 18 bases between. The CDR3: CASTLGTRDDTGELFF. The CDR3 DNA reads as TGCGCCAGCACCCTAGGGACAAGGGACGACACCGGGGAGCTGTTTTTT.

The chain combines TRBV7-8 with TRBJ1-4, with 8 bases aligning to TRBD1. CDR1 is SGHVS, CDR2 FQNEAQ, per germline. V gave up 4 bases and J gave up 5 bases; unmatched junction bases: 6. The CDR3 sequence is 15 residues long. The CDR3 protein is CASSYNRGVNEKLFF. In nucleotides, the CDR3 is TGTGCCAGCAGCTACAACAGGGGGGTGAATGAAAAACTGTTTTTT.

As for this clone: The junction departs from the called germline gene at one end, perhaps through a read error. The J gene is TRBJ1-5, the V gene TRBV7-7; D remains ambiguous. Germline loops: CDR1 SSHAT, CDR2 FNYEAQ (reference sequence). The CDR3 length is 17 residues. The CDR3 nucleotides are TGTGCTAGCAGCCCCGTTAGTTCGGGGAGCGGCAATCAGCCCCAGCATTTT. Encoded protein: CASSPVSSGSGNQPQHF.

V gene TRBV9 combines with J gene TRBJ1-3; no firm D call. Between the trimmed V and J ends, which lost 4 bases and 0 bases, there was a span of 11 bases. Germline CDR1 reads SGDLS; CDR2 reads YYNGEE. The CDR3 sequence is 15 residues long. CDR3 nucleotides: TGTGCCAGCAGCCAAAGGGCCCTCTCTGGAAACACCATATATTTT. Translated, it gives CASSQRALSGNTIYF.